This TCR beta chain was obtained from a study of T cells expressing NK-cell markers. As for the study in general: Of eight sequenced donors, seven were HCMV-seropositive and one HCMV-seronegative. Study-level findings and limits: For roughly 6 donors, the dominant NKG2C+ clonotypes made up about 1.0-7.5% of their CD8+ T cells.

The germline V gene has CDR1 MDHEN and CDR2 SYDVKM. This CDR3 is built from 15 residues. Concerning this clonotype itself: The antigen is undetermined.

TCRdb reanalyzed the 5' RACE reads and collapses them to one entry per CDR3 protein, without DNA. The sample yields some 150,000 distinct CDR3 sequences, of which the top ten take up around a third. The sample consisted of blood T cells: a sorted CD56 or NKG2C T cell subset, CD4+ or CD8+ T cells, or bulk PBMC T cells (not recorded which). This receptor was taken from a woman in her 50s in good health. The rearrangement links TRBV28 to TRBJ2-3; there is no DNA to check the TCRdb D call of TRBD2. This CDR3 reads CASRAGVSVTDTQYF.